This T cell receptor beta chain stems from a study of low-dose radiotherapy and immunotherapy resistance in tumors. Documented time point: after trial treatment. The treatment was: LDRT plus nivolumab, ipilimumab, low-dose cyclophosphamide and aspirin (RACIN trial). Covering alpha and beta chains, TRAV- and TRBV-specific primers were used for the first-strand cDNA. TCR amplification ran roughly 21 PCR cycles using constant-region and V-primer adapter primers. In vitro transcription served to amplify the isolated mRNA. TCRdb reprocessed the reads with MiXCR, giving one entry per CDR3 protein. The sample holds about 100,000 distinct CDR3 sequences, around 21% seen once. A word on this clonotype: With a far larger clone one base away, a read error is the likely cause.

This CDR3 is built from 14 residues. Trimming removed 5 bases at V and 8 bases at J, with 19 bases between. The starting material was PBMCs, obtained after low-dose radiotherapy plus immunotherapy. J is TRBJ2-7 and V is TRBV12-3 or TRBV12-4, with D possibly TRBD2 on 8 matching bases. This clonotype originated in a male donor with prostate cancer. CDR3 region: CASSHTGAGGQQYF. Written as DNA, the CDR3 is TGTGCCAGCAGTCACACAGGGGCGGGGGGACAGCAGTACTTC.